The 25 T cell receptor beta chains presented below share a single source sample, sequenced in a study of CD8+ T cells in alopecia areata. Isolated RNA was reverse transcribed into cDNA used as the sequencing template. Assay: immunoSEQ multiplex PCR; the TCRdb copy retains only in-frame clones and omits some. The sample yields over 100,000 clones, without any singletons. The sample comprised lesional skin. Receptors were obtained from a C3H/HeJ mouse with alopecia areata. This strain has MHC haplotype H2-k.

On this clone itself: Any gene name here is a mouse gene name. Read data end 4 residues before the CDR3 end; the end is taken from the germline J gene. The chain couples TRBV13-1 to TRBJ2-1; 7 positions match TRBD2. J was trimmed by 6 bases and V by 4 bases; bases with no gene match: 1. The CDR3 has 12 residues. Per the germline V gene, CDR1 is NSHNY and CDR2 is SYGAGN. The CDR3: CASSWGVAEQFF. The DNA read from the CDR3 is TGTGCCAGCAGTTGGGGGGTTGCT.

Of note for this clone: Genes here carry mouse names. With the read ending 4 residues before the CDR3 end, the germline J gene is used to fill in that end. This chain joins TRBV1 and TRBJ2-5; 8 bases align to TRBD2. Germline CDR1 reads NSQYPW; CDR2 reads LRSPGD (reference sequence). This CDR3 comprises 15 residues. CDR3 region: CTCSADRGGRDTQYF. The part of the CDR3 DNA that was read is TGCACCTGCAGTGCAGATCGGGGGGGCCGGGAC.

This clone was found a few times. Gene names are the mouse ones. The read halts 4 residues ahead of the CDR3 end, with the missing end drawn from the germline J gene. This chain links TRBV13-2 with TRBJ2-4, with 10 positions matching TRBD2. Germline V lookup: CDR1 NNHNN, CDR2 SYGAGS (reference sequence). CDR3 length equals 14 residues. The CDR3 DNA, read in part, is TGTGCCAGCGGTGATCACTGGGGGGGAAAC. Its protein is CASGDHWGGN. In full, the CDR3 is CASGDHWGGNTLYF.

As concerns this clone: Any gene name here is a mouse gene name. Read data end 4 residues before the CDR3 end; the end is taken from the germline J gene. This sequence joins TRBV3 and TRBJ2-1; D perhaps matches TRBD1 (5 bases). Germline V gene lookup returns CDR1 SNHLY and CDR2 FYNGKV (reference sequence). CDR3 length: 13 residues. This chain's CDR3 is CASSRTNSSEQFF. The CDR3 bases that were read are TGTGCCAGCAGCAGGACAAACTCCTCT.

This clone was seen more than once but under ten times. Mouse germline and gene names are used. CDR3 DNA (partial): TGCACCTGCAGTCTCCGACAGGGAGGGAGGAACCAAGAC. This encodes CTCSLRQGGRNQD. The entire CDR3 is CTCSLRQGGRNQDTQYF. The chain is built from TRBV1 and TRBJ2-5, with 7 bases aligning to TRBD1. The read terminates 4 residues ahead of where the CDR3 ends, so the germline J gene completes it. CDR1 and CDR2 from the germline V gene are NSQYPW and LRSPGD (reference sequence). The CDR3 has 17 amino acids. V shed 5 bases and J 0 bases; nucleotides not matched to a gene: 11.

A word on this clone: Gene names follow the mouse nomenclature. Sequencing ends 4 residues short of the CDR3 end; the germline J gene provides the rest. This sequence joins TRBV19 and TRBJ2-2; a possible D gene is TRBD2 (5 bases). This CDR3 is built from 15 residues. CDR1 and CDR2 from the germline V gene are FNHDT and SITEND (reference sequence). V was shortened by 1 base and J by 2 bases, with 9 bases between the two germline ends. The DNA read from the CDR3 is TGTGCCAGCAGTATACAGCTGGGTAACACCGGG. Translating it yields CASSIQLGNTG. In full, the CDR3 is CASSIQLGNTGQLYF.

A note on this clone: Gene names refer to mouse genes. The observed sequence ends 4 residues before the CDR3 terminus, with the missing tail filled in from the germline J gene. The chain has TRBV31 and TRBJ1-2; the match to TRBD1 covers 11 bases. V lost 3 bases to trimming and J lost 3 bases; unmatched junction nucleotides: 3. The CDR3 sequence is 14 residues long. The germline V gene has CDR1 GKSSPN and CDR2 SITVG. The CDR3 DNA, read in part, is TGTGCCTGGAGCGCGGGACAGGGGGACTCC. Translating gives CAWSAGQGDS. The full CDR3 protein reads CAWSAGQGDSDYTF.

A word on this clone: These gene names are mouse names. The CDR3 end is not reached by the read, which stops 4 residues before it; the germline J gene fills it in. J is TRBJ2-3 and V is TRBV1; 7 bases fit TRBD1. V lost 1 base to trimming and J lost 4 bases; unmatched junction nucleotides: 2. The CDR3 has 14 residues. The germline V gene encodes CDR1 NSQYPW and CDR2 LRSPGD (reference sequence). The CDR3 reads CTCSAAQGSETLYF. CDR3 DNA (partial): TGCACCTGCAGTGCAGCACAGGGGTCAGAA.

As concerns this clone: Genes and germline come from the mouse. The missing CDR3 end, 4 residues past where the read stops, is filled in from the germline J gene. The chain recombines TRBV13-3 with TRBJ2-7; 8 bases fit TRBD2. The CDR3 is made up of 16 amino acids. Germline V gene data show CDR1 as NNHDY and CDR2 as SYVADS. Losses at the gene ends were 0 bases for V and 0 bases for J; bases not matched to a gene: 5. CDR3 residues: CASSDVLGGHSYEQYF. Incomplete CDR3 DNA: TGTGCCAGCAGTGATGTCCTGGGGGGTCACTCCTAT.

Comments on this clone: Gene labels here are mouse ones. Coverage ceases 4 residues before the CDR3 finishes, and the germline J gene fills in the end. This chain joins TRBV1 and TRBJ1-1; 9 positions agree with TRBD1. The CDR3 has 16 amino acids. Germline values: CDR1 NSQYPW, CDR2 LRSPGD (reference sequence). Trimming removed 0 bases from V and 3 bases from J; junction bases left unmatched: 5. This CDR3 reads CTCSADQGTGHTEVFF. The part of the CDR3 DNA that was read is TGCACCTGCAGTGCAGATCAGGGGACAGGGCACACA. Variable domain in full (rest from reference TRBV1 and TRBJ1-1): VTLLEQNPRWRLVPRGQAVNLRCILKNSQYPWMSWYQQDLQKQLQWLFTLRSPGDKEVKSLPGADYLATRVTDTELRLQVANMSQGRTLYCTCSADQGTGHTEVFFGKGTRLTVV.

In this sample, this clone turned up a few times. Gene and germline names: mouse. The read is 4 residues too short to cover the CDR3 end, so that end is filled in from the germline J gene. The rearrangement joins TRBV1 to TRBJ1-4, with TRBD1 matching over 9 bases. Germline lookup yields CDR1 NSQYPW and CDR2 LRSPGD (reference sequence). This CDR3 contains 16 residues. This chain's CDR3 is CTCSAAIQGASERLFF. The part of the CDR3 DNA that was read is TGCACCTGCAGTGCAGCCATACAGGGGGCGAGCGAA.

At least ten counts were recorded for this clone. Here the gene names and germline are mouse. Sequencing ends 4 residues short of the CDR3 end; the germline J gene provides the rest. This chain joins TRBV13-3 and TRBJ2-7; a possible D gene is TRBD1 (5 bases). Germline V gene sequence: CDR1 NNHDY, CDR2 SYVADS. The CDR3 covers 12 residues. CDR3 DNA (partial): TGTGCCAGCACCGGACACCCTTAT. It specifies CASTGHPY. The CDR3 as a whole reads CASTGHPYEQYF.

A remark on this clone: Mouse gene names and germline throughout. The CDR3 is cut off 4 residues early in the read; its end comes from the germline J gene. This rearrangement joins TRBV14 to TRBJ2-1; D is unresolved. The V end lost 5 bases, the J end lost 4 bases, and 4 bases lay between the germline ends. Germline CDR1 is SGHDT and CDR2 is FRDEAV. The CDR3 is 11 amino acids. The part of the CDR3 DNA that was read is TGTGCCAGCAGCCCTTATGCT. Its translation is CASSPYA. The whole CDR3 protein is CASSPYAEQFF.

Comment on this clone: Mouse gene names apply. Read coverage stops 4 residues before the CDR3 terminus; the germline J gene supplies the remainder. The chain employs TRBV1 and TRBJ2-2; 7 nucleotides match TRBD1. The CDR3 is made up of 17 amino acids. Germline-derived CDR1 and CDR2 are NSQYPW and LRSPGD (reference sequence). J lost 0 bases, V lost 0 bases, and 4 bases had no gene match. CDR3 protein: CTCSADQQGANTGQLYF. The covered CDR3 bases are TGCACCTGCAGTGCAGATCAGCAGGGGGCAAACACCGGG.

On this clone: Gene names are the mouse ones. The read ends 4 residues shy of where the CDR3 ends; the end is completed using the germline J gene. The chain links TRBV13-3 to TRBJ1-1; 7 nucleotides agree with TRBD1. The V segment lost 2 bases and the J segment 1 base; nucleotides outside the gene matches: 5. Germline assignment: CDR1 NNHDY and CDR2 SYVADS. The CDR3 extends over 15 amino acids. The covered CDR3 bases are TGTGCCAGCAGTGAGCACAGGGGAAGAAACACA. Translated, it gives CASSEHRGRNT. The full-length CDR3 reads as CASSEHRGRNTEVFF.

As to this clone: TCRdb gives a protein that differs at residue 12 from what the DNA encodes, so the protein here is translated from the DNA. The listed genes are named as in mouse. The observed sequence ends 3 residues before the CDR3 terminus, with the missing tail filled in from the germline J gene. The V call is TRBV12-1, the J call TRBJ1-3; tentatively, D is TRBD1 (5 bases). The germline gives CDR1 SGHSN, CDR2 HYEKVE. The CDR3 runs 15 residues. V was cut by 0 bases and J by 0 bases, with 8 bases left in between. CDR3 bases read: TGTGCCAGCTCTCTCCTGACAGTTTCTGGAAATACG. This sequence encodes CASSLLTVSGNT. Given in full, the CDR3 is CASSLLTVSGNTLYF.

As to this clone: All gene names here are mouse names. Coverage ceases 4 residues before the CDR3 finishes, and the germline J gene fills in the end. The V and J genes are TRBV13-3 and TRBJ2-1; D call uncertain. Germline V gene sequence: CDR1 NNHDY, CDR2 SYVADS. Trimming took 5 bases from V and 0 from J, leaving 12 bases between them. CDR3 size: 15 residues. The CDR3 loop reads CASSEHSYNYAEQFF. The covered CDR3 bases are TGTGCCAGCAGCGAGCACAGTTATAACTATGCT.

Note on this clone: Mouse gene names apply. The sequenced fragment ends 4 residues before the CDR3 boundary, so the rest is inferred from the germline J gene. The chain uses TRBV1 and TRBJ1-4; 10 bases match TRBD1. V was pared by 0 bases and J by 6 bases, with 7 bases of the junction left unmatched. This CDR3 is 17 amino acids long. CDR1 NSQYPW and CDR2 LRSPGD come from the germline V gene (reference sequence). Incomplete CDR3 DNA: TGCACCTGCAGTGCAGATCGGGGGACAGGGGAGGACGAA. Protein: CTCSADRGTGEDE. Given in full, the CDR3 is CTCSADRGTGEDERLFF. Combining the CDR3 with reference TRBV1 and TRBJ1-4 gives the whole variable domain VTLLEQNPRWRLVPRGQAVNLRCILKNSQYPWMSWYQQDLQKQLQWLFTLRSPGDKEVKSLPGADYLATRVTDTELRLQVANMSQGRTLYCTCSADRGTGEDERLFFGHGTKLSVL.

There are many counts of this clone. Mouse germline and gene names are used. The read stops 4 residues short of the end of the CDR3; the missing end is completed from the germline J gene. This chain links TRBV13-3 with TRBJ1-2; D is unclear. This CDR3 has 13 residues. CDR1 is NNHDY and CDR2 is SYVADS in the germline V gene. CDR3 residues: CASSDARTGDYTF. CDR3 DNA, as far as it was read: TGTGCCAGCAGTGATGCAAGGACTGGC.

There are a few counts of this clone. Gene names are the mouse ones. CDR3 DNA, as far as it was read: TGCACCTGCAGTGCAGACAGCAAAAGCTCCTAT. Protein sequence: CTCSADSKSSY. The full CDR3 is CTCSADSKSSYEQYF. The chain is built from TRBV1 and TRBJ2-7; D unresolved. The CDR3 goes on 4 residues after the read ends, and that part is filled in from the germline J gene. Germline lookup yields CDR1 NSQYPW and CDR2 LRSPGD (reference sequence). Trimming removed 0 bases from V and 0 bases from J, with 9 bases in between. The CDR3 runs to 15 residues.

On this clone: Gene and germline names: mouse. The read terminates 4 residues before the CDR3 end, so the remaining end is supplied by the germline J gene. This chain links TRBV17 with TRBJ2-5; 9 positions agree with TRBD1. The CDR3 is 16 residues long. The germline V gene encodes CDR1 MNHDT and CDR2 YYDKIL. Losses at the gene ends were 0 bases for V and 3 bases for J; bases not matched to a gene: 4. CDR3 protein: CASSRDGGQGQDTQYF. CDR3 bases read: TGTGCTAGCAGTAGAGATGGGGGACAGGGTCAAGAC. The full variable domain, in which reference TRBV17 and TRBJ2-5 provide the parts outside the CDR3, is DTTVKQNPRYKLARVGKPVNLICSQTMNHDTMYWYQKKPNQAPKLLLFYYDKILNREADTFEKFQSSRPNNSFCSLYIGSAGLEYSAMYLCASSRDGGQGQDTQYFGPGTRLLVL.

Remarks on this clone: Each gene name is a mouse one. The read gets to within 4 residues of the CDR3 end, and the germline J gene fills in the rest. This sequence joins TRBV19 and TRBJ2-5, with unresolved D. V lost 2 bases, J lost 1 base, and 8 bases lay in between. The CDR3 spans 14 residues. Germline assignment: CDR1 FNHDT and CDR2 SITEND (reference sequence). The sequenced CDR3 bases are TGTGCCAGCAGTATGGGGAGGGACCAAGAC. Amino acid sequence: CASSMGRDQD. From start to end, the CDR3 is CASSMGRDQDTQYF.

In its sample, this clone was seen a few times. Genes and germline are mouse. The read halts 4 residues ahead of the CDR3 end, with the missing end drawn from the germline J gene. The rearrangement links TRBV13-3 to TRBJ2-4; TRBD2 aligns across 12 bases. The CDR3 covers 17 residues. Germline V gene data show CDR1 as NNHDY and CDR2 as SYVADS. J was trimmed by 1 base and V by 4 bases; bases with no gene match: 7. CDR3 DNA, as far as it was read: TGTGCCAGCAGTCTGACTGGGGGGGCGCTGGGTCAAAAC. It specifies CASSLTGGALGQN. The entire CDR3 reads CASSLTGGALGQNTLYF. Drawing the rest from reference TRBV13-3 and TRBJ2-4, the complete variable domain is EAAVTQSPRSKVAVTGGKVTLSCHQTNNHDYMYWYRQDTGHGLRLIHYSYVADSTEKGDIPDGYKASRPSQENFSLILELASLSQTAVYFCASSLTGGALGQNTLYFGAGTRLSVL.

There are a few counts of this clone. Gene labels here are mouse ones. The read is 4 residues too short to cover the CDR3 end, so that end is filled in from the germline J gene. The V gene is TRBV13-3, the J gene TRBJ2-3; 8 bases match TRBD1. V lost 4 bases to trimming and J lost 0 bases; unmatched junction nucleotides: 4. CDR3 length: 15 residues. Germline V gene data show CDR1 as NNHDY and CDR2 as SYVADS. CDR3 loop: CASSQDRVSAETLYF. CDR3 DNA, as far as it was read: TGTGCCAGCAGTCAGGACAGGGTCAGTGCAGAA.

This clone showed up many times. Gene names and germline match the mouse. The CDR3 bases that were read are TGTGCCAGCAGTGCACCCGGACAGGGCGGAAATGCAGAA. It is translated as CASSAPGQGGNAE. The whole CDR3 sequence reads CASSAPGQGGNAETLYF. The V and J genes are TRBV13-3 and TRBJ2-3, with 8 bases aligning to TRBD1. The CDR3 goes on 4 residues after the read ends, and that part is filled in from the germline J gene. The CDR3 spans 17 residues. The germline V gene has CDR1 NNHDY and CDR2 SYVADS. The ends lost 3 bases at V and 2 bases at J; junction bases unmatched: 11.